A single sample is the source of the 5 T cell receptor beta chains below, sequenced in a study of blood T cell repertoires in COVID-19. Generated by immunoSEQ multiplex PCR, the TCRdb table keeps only in-frame clones and is missing some. Altogether hundreds of thousands of clones are present, about nine tenths being singletons, with the ten largest covering 7% to 8%. The sample taken for sequencing was peripheral blood. The receptors were sampled from a woman in her 70s with COVID-19, enrolled during active disease.

The chain joins TRBV6-1 to TRBJ1-3; a possible D gene is TRBD1 (5 bases). The CDR3 consists of 15 residues. V was cut by 3 bases and J by 1 base, with 10 bases left in between. Per the germline V gene, CDR1 is MNHNS and CDR2 is SASEGT. CDR3 DNA sequence: TGTGCCAGCAGTGAGGGGCAGGAATCTGGAAACACCATATATTTT. It translates to CASSEGQESGNTIYF.

This clone was seen only once. This rearrangement joins TRBV24-1 to TRBJ2-7, with TRBD1 matching 7 bases. Trimming removed 3 bases from V and 9 bases from J; junction bases left unmatched: 7. Germline V CDR1 and CDR2: KGHDR, SFDVKD. The CDR3 consists of 13 residues. CDR3 sequence reads: CATSDPKQGSQYF. DNA of the CDR3: TGTGCCACCAGTGATCCAAAACAGGGGTCGCAGTACTTC.

The V and J genes are TRBV5-1 and TRBJ1-5, with 7 bases identical to TRBD1. The CDR3 extends over 14 amino acids. In germline, CDR1 is SGHRS, CDR2 YFSETQ. Unmatched junction bases numbered 6, after V lost 5 bases and J lost 4 bases. The CDR3 sequence is CASRVGTDNQPQHF. The CDR3 nucleotides are TGCGCCAGCAGAGTGGGGACAGATAATCAGCCCCAGCATTTT.

This clone has just a few counts. The chain recombines TRBV28 with TRBJ1-2; D remains unclear. The CDR3 has 16 residues. With 4 bases removed from V and 4 bases from J, the gap between germline ends came to 19 bases. Germline CDR1 reads MDHEN; CDR2 reads SYDVKM. DNA of the CDR3: TGTGCCAGCAGTTCCGGGTACTCCTCGGCGTTCTATGGCTACACCTTC. Translation: CASSSGYSSAFYGYTF.

A single count supports this clone. The sample has other DNA sequences that encode this CDR3 too. The chain combines TRBV7-2 with TRBJ1-2; the match to TRBD1 covers 9 bases. CDR1 and CDR2 (germline): SGHTA, FQGNSA. J was trimmed by 2 bases and V by 4 bases; bases with no gene match: 2. This CDR3 is built from 14 residues. The DNA of the CDR3 is TGTGCCAGCAGCTCGGGGACAGGGAACTATGGCTACACCTTC. Protein sequence: CASSSGTGNYGYTF.